Sequencing of this TCR beta chain was carried out in a study of identical twins. TCRdb reprocessed the 5' RACE reads with MiXCR, giving one entry per CDR3 protein. The sample includes fewer than 550,000 distinct CDR3 sequences, about 15% of them seen just once. From germline, CDR1 is SGHDN and CDR2 FVKESK. The CDR3 totals 14 residues. Trimming took off 1 base at V and 2 bases at J, with 6 bases between the two ends. These sequences were also reported in another study, on yellow fever vaccine responses in identical twins.

The sequencing sample was made of CD4+ T cells sorted from blood. This rearrangement joins TRBV14 to TRBJ1-3; D not resolved. This TCR was recovered from a woman between 18 and 29 years old in good health. The CDR3 sequence: CASSQVHPGNTIYF. CDR3 bases: TGTGCCAGCAGCCAAGTTCATCCTGGAAACACCATATATTTT. Complete variable domain (other parts from reference TRBV14 and TRBJ1-3): EAGVTQFPSHSVIEKGQTVTLRCDPISGHDNLYWYRRVMGKEIKFLLHFVKESKQDESGMPNNRFLAERTGGTYSTLKVQPAELEDSGVYFCASSQVHPGNTIYFGEGSWLTVV.